The T cell receptor (beta chain) under discussion was sequenced for a study of blood T cell repertoires in COVID-19. Study-wide background: Sites in the United States, Italy and Spain provided acute and convalescent COVID-19 samples. T cells, B-cell-depleted T cells, or PBMCs provided the cDNA or gDNA that served as material.

Cohorts were determined from participant-reported clinical history. All recovered Cohort 3 donors got two negative PCRs, got clearance, or saw symptom resolution. The germline CDR1 and CDR2 sequences are SGHNT and YYREEE (reference sequence). V was pared by 0 bases and J by 8 bases, with 14 bases between. CDR3 length: 14 residues. Assay: immunoSEQ multiplex PCR; the TCRdb copy retains only in-frame clones and omits some. The sample carries around 300,000 clones, around 85% recorded once. The gene calls are TRBV5-4 and TRBJ1-2; weak D call: TRBD1 (6 bases). Material: PBMCs or T cells enriched from blood (not recorded which). The TCR sequence derives from a woman between 45 and 65 years old who had recovered from COVID-19. The CDR3 nucleotides are TGTGCCAGCAGCTTGGCGGGGGGCGCGAGAGGCTACACCTTC. Its protein is CASSLAGGARGYTF.